This note documents a single T cell receptor (beta chain) sequence. There is no known antigen for this receptor. No quality values exist for individual bases; no much larger clone is one base distant. This specimen comes from a study of blood T cell repertoires in COVID-19 (dated by TCRdb to 2018 to 2020). About the full investigation: Samples covering the acute and convalescent phases of COVID-19 were provided by collaborators in the United States, Italy and Spain. The material from the prospective study consisted of cDNA or gDNA derived from T cells, B-cell-depleted T cells, or PBMCs. Subjects who had been exposed to COVID-19, were actively infected with it, or had recovered from it provided the deeply sampled blood TCRbeta repertoires that made up the dataset. The repertoires were made available in a free public database intended to serve as a resource for research on the immune response to SARS-CoV-2. The samples were drawn from two sources: the first 160 participants of the ongoing ImmuneRACE study, and 950 to 1,500 subjects contributed by 6 global collaborators. Nearly every sample came with metadata listing a de-identified subject ID, COVID-19 status, age in years and sex. Where HLA class I and class II types were available, the types were taken from metadata supplied by the sample provider, not from assay-based typing. Findings and caveats that apply to the study as a whole: The amount of clinical and demographic metadata varied by source and participant and was provided uncurated.

The immunoSEQ Assay, a bias-controlled multiplex PCR, was used to amplify TCRbeta CDR3 regions from genomic DNA. The authors' pipeline ran thus. Nucleated cell counts per sample were estimated from amplification of reference gene primers within the assay. Sequence reads were collapsed and filtered to measure the absolute abundance of every unique TCRbeta CDR3 rearrangement. Productive Simpson clonality was computed per sample as the square root of Simpson's diversity index over productive rearrangements. TCRdb obtained this table from immuneACCESS and retained in-frame rearrangements with V and J assigned. These tables miss some clones; where compared with another copy, unresolved V genes account for less than half of the shortfall, and the remainder is unexplained. From that table come the V and J calls and clone size; the DNA was used to work out D and trimming. Here the sample has about 170,000 clones; around 85% occur a single time. Over 3% of the sample lies in the top ten.

Whole blood was collected in K2EDTA tubes by collaborating institutions according to the institutions' own protocols. For TCRbeta analysis, collaborator samples were shipped as frozen whole blood, as isolated PBMCs, or as DNA extracted from either sample type. The CDR1 and CDR2 encoded by the germline V gene are SQVTM and ANQGSEA. From cysteine to phenylalanine, the CDR3 is 10 amino acids long. Of the read, only the CDR3 DNA is kept; its 30 bases are in frame from base 1. Trimming costs V 8 bases and J 3 bases, and their ends lie 5 bases apart. The sample comprised peripheral blood. This TCR was recovered from a human donor with acute or convalescent COVID-19. The donor label of this sample is uncertain. This chain is built from TRBV29-1 and TRBJ2-1, with an unclear D gene assignment. In nucleotide form, the sequence is TGCAGCTCCTACTACAATGAGCAGTTCTTC. This codes for CSSYYNEQFF.